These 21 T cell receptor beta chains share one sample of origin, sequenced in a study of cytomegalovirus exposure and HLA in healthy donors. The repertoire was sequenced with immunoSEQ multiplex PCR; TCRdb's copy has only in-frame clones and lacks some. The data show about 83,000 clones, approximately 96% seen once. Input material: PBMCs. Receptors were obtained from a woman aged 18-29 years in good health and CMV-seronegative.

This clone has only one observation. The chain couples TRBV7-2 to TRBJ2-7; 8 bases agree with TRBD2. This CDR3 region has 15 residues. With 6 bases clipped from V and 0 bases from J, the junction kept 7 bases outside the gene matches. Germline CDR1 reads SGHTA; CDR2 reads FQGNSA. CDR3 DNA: TGTGCCAGCAGTCCTCTAGCGGGCAGCTCCTACGAGCAGTACTTC. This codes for CASSPLAGSSYEQYF. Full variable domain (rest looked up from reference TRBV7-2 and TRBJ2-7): GAGVSQSPSNKVTEKGKDVELRCDPISGHTALYWYRQSLGQGLEFLIYFQGNSAPDKSGLPSDRFSAERTGGSVSTLTIQRTQQEDSAVYLCASSPLAGSSYEQYFGPGTRLTVT.

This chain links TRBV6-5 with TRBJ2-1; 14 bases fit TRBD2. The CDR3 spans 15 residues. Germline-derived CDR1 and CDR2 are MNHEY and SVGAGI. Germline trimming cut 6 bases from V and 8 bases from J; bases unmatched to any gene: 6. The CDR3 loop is CASSSGTSGSHEQFF. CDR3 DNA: TGTGCCAGCAGCTCCGGGACTAGCGGGAGTCATGAGCAGTTCTTC.

CDR3 nucleotide sequence: TGTGCCAGCAGTTACACCGAGACTTTTTTTTGGAACAATGAGCAGTTCTTC. Translation gives CASSYTETFFWNNEQFF. This chain uses TRBV6-8 with TRBJ2-1; D gene ambiguous. The CDR3 covers 17 residues. Deletions cut 2 bases from V and 5 bases from J, with 19 bases between. Germline CDR1 and CDR2: MNHGY and SAAAGT.

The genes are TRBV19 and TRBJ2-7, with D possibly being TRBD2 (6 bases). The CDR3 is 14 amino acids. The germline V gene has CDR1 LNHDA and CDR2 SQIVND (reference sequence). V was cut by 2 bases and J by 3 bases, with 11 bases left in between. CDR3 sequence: CASSIRIAVYEQYF. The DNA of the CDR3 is TGTGCCAGTAGTATACGGATAGCGGTCTACGAGCAGTACTTC.

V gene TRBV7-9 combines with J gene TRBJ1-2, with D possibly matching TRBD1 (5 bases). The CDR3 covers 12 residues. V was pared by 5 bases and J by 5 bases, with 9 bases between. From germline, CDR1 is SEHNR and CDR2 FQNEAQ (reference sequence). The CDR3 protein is CASSADRYGYTF. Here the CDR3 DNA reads TGTGCCAGCAGCGCCGACAGATATGGCTACACCTTC.

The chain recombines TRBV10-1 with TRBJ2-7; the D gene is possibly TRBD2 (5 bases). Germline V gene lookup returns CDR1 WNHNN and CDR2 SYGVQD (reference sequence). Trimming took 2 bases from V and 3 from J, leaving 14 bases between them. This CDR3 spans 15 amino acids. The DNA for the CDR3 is TGCGCCAGCAGTGAGGGGTGGGAGACTAACTACGAGCAGTACTTC. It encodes CASSEGWETNYEQYF.

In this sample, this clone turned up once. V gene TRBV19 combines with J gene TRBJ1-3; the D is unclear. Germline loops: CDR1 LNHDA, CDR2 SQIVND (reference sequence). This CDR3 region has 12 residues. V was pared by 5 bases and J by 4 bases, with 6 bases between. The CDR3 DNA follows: TGTGCCAGTAGTCCGGTCGGAAACACCATATATTTT. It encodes CASSPVGNTIYF.

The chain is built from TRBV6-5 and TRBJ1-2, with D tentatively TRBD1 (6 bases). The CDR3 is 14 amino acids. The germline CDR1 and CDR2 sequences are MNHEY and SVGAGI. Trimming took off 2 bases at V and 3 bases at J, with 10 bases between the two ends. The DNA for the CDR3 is TGTGCCAGCAGTTACGGGGGCCCTTACTATGGCTACACCTTC. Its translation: CASSYGGPYYGYTF.

DNA for the CDR3: TGTGCCAGCAGCTTACAGGGGGCGCCTAATGAAAAACTGTTTTTT. Amino acid sequence: CASSLQGAPNEKLFF. The chain has TRBV7-2 and TRBJ1-4; 8 nucleotides line up with TRBD1. Trimming removed 2 bases from V and 3 bases from J; junction bases left unmatched: 2. Germline-derived CDR1 and CDR2 are SGHTA and FQGNSA. This CDR3 is built from 15 residues.

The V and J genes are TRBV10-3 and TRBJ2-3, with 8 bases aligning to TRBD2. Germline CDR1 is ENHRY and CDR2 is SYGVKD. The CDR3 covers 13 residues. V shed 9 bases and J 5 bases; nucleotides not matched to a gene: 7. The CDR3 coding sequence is TGTGCCATACAAGCGGGAGTGTTAGATACGCAGTATTTT. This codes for CAIQAGVLDTQYF.

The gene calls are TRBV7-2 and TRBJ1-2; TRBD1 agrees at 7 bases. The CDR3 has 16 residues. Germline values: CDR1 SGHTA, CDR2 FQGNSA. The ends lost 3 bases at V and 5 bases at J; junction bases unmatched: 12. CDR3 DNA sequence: TGTGCCAGCAGCTTTGGGCAGGGGGTTTTTCCTTATGGCTACACCTTC. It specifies CASSFGQGVFPYGYTF.

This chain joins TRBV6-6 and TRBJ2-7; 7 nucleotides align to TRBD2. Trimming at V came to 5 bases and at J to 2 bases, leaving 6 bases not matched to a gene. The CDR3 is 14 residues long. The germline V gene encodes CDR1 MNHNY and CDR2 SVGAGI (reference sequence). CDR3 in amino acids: CASSRTSETYEQYF. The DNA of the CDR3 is TGTGCCAGCAGTCGCACTAGCGAGACCTACGAGCAGTACTTC.

CDR3 sequence reads: CASSLATGPTGELFF. CDR3 bases: TGTGCCAGCAGCTTGGCCACAGGGCCCACCGGGGAGCTGTTTTTT. The gene calls are TRBV5-4 and TRBJ2-2; the D gene is possibly TRBD1 (6 bases). This CDR3 spans 15 amino acids. CDR1 and CDR2 (germline): SGHNT, YYREEE (reference sequence). V dropped 0 bases and J dropped 4 bases, with 10 bases sitting between them.

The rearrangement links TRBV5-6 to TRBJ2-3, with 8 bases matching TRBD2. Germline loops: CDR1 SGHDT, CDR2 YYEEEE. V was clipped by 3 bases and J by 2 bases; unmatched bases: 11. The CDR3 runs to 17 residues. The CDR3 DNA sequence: TGTGCCAGCAGCTGGCCCCCGGGGGGGCGGGACACAGATACGCAGTATTTT. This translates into CASSWPPGGRDTDTQYF.

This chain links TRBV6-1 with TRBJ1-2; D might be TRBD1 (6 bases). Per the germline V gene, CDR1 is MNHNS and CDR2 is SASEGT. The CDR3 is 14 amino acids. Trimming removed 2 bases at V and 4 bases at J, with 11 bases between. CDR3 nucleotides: TGTGCCAGCAGTGAACCACAGGGCGTCTATGGCTACACCTTC. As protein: CASSEPQGVYGYTF.

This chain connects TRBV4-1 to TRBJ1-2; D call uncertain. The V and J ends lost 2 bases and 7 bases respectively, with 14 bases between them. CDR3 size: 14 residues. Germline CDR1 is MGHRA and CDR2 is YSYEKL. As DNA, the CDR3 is TGCGCCAGCAGCCAAATGTCCTCCGTTTCTGGCTACACCTTC. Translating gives CASSQMSSVSGYTF.

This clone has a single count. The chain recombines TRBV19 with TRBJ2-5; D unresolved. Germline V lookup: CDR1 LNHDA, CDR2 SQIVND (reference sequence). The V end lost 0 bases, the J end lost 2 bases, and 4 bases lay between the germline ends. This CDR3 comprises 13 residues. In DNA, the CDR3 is TGTGCCAGTAGTATAGATCGGCAAGAGACCCAGTACTTC. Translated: CASSIDRQETQYF.

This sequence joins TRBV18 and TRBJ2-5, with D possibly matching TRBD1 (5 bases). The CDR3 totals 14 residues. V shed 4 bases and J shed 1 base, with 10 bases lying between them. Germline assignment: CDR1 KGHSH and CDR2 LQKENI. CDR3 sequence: CASSLGQSQETQYF. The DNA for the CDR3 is TGTGCCAGCTCACTGGGGCAGTCCCAAGAGACCCAGTACTTC. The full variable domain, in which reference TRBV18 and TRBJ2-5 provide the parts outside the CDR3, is NAGVMQNPRHLVRRRGQEARLRCSPMKGHSHVYWYRQLPEEGLKFMVYLQKENIIDESGMPKERFSAEFPKEGPSILRIQQVVRGDSAAYFCASSLGQSQETQYFGPGTRLLVL.

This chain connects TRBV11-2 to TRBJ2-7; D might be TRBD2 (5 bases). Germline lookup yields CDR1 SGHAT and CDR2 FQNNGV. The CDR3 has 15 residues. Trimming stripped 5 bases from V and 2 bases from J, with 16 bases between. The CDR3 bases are TGTGCCAGCAGCATATCGGGAAACCTTGCCTACGAGCAGTACTTC. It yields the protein CASSISGNLAYEQYF.

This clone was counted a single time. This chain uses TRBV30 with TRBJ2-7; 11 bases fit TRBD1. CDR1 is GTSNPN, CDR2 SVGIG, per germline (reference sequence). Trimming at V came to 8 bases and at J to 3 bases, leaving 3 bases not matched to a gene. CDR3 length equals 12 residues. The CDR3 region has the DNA TGTGCCGGGACAGGGGGGCTCTACGAGCAGTACTTC. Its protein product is CAGTGGLYEQYF.

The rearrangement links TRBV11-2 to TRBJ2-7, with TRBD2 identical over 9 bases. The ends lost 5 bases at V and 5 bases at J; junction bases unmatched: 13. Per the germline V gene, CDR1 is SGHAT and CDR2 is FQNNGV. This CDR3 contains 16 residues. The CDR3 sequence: CASSQGFSGRLHEQYF. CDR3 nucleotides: TGTGCCAGCAGCCAAGGGTTTAGCGGGAGACTCCACGAGCAGTACTTC.